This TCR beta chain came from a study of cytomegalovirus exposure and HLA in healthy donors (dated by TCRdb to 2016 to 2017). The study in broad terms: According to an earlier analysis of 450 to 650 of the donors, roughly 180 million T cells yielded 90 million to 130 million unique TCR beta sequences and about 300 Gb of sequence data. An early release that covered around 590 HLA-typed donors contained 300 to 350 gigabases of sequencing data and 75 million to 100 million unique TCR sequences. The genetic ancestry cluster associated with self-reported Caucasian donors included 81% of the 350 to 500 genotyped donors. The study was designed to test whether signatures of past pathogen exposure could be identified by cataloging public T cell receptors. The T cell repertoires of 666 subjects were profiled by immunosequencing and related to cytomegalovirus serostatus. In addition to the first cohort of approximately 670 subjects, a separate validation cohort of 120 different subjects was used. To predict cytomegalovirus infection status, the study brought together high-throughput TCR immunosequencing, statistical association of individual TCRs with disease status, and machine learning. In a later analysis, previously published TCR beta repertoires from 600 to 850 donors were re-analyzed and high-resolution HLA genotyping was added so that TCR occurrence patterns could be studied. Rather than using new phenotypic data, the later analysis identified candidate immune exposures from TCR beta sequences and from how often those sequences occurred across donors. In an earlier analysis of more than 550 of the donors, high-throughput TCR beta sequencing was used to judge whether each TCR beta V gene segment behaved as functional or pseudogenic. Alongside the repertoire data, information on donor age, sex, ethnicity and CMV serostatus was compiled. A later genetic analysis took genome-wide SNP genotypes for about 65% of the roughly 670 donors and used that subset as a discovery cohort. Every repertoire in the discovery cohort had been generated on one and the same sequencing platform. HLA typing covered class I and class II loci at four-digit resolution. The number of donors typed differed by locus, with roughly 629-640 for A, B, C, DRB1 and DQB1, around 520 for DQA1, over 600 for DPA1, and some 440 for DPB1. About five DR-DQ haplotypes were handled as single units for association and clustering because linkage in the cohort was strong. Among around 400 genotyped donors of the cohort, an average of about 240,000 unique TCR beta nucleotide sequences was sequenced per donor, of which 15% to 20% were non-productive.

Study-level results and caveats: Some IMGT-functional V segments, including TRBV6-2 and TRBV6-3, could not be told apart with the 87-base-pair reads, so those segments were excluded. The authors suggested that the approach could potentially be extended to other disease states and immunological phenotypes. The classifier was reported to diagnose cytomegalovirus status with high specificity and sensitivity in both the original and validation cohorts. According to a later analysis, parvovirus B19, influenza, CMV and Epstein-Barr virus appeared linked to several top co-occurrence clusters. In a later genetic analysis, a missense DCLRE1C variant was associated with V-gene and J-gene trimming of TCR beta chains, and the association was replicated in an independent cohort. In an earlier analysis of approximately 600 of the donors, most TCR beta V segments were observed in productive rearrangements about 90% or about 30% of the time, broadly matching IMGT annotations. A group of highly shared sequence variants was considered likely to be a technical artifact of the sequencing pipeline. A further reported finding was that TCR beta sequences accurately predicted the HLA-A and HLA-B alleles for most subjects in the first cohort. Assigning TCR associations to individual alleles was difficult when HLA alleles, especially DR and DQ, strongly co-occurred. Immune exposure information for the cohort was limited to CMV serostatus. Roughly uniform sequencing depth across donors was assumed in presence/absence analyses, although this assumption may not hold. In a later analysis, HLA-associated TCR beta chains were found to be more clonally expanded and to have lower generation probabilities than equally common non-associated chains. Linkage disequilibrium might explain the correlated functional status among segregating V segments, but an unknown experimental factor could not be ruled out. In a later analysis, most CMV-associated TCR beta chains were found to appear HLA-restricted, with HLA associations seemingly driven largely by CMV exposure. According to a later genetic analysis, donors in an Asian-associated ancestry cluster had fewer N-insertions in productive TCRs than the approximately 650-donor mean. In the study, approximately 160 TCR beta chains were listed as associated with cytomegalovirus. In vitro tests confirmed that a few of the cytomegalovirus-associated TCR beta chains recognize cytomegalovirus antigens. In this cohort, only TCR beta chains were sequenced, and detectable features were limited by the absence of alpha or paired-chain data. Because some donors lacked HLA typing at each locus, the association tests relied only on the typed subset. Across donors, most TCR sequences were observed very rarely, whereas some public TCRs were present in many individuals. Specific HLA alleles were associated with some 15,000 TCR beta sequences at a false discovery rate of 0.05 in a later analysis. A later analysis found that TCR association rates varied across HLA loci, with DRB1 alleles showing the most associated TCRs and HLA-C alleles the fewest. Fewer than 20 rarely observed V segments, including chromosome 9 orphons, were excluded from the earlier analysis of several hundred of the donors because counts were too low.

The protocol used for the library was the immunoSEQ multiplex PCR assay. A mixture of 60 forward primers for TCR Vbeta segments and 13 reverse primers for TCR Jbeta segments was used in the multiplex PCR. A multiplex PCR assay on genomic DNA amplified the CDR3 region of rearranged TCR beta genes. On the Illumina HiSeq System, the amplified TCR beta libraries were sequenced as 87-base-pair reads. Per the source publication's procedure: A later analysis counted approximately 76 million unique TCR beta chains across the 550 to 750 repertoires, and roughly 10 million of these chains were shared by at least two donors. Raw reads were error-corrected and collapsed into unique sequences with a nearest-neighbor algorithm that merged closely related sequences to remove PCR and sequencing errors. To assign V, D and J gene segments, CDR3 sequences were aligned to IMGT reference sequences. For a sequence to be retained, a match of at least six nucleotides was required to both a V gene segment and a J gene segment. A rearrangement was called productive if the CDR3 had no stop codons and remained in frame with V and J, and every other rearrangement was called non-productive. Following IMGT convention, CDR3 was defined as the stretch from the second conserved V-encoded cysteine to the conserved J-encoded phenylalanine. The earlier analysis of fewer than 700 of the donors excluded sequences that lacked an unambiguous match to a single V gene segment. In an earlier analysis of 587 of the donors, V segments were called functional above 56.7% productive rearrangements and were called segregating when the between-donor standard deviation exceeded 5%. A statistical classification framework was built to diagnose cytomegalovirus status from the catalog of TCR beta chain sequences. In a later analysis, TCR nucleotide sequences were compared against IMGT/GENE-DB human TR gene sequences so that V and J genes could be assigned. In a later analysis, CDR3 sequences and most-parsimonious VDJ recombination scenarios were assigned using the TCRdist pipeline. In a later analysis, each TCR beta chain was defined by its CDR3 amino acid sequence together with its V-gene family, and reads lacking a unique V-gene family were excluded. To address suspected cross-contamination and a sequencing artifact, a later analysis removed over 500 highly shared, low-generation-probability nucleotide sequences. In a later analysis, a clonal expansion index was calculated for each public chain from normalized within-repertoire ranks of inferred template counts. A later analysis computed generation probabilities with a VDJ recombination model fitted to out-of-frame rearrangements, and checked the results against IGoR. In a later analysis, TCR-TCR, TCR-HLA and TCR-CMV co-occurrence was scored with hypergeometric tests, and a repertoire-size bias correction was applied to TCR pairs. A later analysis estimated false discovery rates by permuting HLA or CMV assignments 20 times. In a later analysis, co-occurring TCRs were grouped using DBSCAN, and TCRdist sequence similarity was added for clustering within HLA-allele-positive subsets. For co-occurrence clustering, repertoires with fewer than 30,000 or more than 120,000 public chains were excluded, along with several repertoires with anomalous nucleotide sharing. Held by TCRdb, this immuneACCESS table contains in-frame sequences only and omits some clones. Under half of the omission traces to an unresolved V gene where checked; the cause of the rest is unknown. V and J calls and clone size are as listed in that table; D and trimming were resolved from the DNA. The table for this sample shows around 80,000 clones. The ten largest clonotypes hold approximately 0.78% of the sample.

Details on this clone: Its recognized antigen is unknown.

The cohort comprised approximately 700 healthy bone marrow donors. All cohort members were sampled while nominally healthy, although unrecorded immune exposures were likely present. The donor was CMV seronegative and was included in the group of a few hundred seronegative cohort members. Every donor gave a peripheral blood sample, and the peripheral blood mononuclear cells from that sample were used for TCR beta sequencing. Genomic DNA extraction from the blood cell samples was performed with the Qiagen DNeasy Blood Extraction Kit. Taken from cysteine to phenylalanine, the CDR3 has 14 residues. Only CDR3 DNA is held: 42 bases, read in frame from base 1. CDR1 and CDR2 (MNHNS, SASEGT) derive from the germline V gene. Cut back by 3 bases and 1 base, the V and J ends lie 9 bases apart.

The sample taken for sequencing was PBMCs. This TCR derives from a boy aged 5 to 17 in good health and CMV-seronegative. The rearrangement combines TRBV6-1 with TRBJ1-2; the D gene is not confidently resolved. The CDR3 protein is CASSDEFINYGYTF. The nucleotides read TGTGCCAGCAGTGACGAGTTTATTAACTATGGCTACACCTTC.